The next 11 T cell receptor beta chains were all read from a single sample in a study of CD8 T cells in ankylosing spondylitis. A single record per CDR3 protein comes from TCRdb applying MiXCR to the 5' RACE reads. Of 130,000 to 150,000 distinct CDR3 sequences listed, roughly 8.3% were seen once; the top ten hold 7.3%. The sequenced material came from synovial fluid, either unsorted or a sorted T cell fraction (not recorded which). These receptors originate from a male donor with ankylosing spondylitis.

Many counts were recorded for this clonotype. The genes are TRBV12-3 or TRBV12-4 and TRBJ1-1, with unresolved D. The CDR3 is 14 amino acids. Trimming took off 1 base at V and 0 bases at J, with 6 bases between the two ends. The CDR3 coding sequence is TGTGCCAGCAGTTTAGGGCGGATGAACACTGAAGCTTTCTTT. Translated: CASSLGRMNTEAFF.

This clonotype was seen a few times. This chain uses TRBV28 with TRBJ1-1, with D uncertain. The germline V gene has CDR1 MDHEN and CDR2 SYDVKM. Trimming removed 2 bases from V and 2 bases from J, with 9 bases in between. This CDR3 contains 14 residues. The CDR3 DNA follows: TGTGCCAGCAGTTTAAGGCAGCAAAACACTGAAGCTTTCTTT. It specifies CASSLRQQNTEAFF.

This clonotype has ten or more counts. This sequence joins TRBV7-9 and TRBJ2-7; D is uncertain. V dropped 4 bases and J dropped 3 bases, with 7 bases sitting between them. Germline-derived CDR1 and CDR2 are SEHNR and FQNEAQ (reference sequence). This CDR3 is built from 12 residues. CDR3 DNA sequence: TGTGCCAGCAGCTCCGGGTTCTACGAGCAGTACTTC. Its translation: CASSSGFYEQYF.

This clonotype was observed at least ten times. The chain is built from TRBV7-2 and TRBJ2-7, with TRBD1 matching 7 bases. There are 14 residues in the CDR3. V shed 3 bases, J shed 1 base, and the junction held 3 bases outside the gene matches. CDR1 and CDR2 (germline): SGHTA, FQGNSA. CDR3 amino acids: CASSFTGVSYEQYF. The CDR3, as DNA: TGTGCCAGCAGCTTTACAGGGGTGTCCTACGAGCAGTACTTC.

CDR3 protein: CASSELAGSGNEQFF. DNA for the CDR3: TGTGCCAGCAGTGAACTTGCGGGGTCTGGAAATGAGCAGTTCTTC. This chain connects TRBV6-1 to TRBJ2-1; a possible D gene is TRBD2 (6 bases). V was pared by 2 bases and J by 7 bases, with 15 bases between. Germline values: CDR1 MNHNS, CDR2 SASEGT. CDR3 size: 15 residues.

The sample holds a few counts of this clonotype. The rearrangement links TRBV20-1 to TRBJ2-5; the match to TRBD2 covers 7 bases. The CDR3 length is 16 residues. Germline trimming cut 4 bases from V and 1 base from J; bases unmatched to any gene: 12. Germline CDR1 is DFQATT and CDR2 is SNEGSKA (reference sequence). The CDR3 loop is CSATRPAGALQETQYF. Written as DNA, the CDR3 is TGCAGTGCTACCAGGCCCGCGGGAGCCCTCCAAGAGACCCAGTACTTC.

This clonotype came up a few times. CDR3: CASSPVSTGELFF. The CDR3 coding sequence is TGTGCCAGCAGCCCTGTCTCCACCGGGGAGCTGTTTTTT. The J gene is TRBJ2-2, the V gene TRBV7-9; D is uncertain. CDR1 is SEHNR, CDR2 FQNEAQ, per germline (reference sequence). This CDR3 has 13 residues. Between the trimmed V and J ends, which lost 5 bases and 4 bases, there was a span of 8 bases.

This clonotype was observed at least ten times. The V call is TRBV2, the J call TRBJ2-5; a possible D gene is TRBD1 (6 bases). The germline V gene has CDR1 SNHLY and CDR2 FYNNEI. The V end lost 8 bases, the J end lost 3 bases, and 19 bases lay between the germline ends. The CDR3 sequence is 15 residues long. The CDR3 loop is CASRKRFYREETQYF. The CDR3 DNA sequence: TGTGCCAGCCGGAAACGATTTTACAGGGAAGAGACCCAGTACTTC.

The sample holds a few counts of this clonotype. V and J are TRBV6-2 or TRBV6-3 and TRBJ2-7; TRBD1 matches 8 bases. CDR1 and CDR2 from the germline V gene are MNHEY and SVGEGT. V lost 6 bases and J lost 7; bases outside the gene matches: 8. The CDR3 runs to 13 residues. CDR3 loop: CASSPQGAGEQYF. The CDR3 bases are TGTGCCAGCAGCCCCCAGGGGGCTGGGGAGCAGTACTTC.

This clonotype appeared a few times. As DNA, the CDR3 is TGTGCCAGCAGCAGAGGGGGCGTGAACACTGAAGCTTTCTTT. Translation gives CASSRGGVNTEAFF. The rearrangement joins TRBV28 to TRBJ1-1; TRBD1 matches at 7 bases. J gave up 0 bases and V 6 bases, and 4 bases lay outside the gene matches. This CDR3 contains 14 residues. The germline V gene has CDR1 MDHEN and CDR2 SYDVKM. Full variable domain (missing parts from reference TRBV28 and TRBJ1-1): DVKVTQSSRYLVKRTGEKVFLECVQDMDHENMFWYRQDPGLGLRLIYFSYDVKMKEKGDIPEGYSVSREKKERFSLILESASTNQTSMYLCASSRGGVNTEAFFGQGTRLTVV.

This clonotype has ten or more counts. The V and J genes are TRBV20-1 and TRBJ1-1, with 10 positions matching TRBD1. The CDR3 extends over 15 amino acids. The ends lost 4 bases at V and 3 bases at J; junction bases unmatched: 8. Germline CDR1 and CDR2: DFQATT and SNEGSKA (reference sequence). CDR3 region: CSATRQGARYTEAFF. The CDR3 DNA reads TGCAGTGCTACTCGACAGGGGGCGAGGTACACTGAAGCTTTCTTT.